This T cell receptor beta chain was found in a study of blood T cell repertoires in COVID-19. CDR3 length: 12 residues. Trimming pared 5 bases from V and 7 bases from J, leaving 12 bases between. Germline loops: CDR1 SGHRS, CDR2 YFSETQ. In the study's own analysis: For nucleated cells, counts were estimated from reference gene primer amplification. The protocol was immunoSEQ multiplex PCR, while the TCRdb copy is restricted to in-frame clones and leaves out a portion. D and trimming come from the DNA, and the V and J calls and clone size come from that table. Among some 200,000 clones, about 80% were seen once, and the ten largest hold roughly 1.3%.

The sample consisted of PBMCs or T cells enriched from blood (not recorded which). This TCR was recovered from a woman between 40 and 50 years old with acute COVID-19. The chain recombines TRBV5-1 with TRBJ2-5; D is possibly TRBD2 (6 bases). The CDR3 is CASRGSGGTQYF. The DNA for the CDR3 is TGCGCCAGCAGGGGTAGCGGTGGGACCCAGTACTTC.